One TCR beta chain is described in this entry. This entry belongs to a study of control samples from healthy donors and cancer patients. V gave up 5 bases and J gave up 2 bases, with 7 bases separating them. This CDR3 is built from 13 residues. Germline V gene lookup returns CDR1 SNHLY and CDR2 FYNNEI. TCRdb keeps only in-frame clones here, not all; method: immunoSEQ multiplex PCR. Of some 170,000 clones listed, over 95% are singletons. The chain joins TRBV2 to TRBJ2-1; D not resolved. The sequenced sample consisted of blood. The TCR was taken from a woman aged 25-40 years in good health. The CDR3 loop is CASSSRAYNEQFF. In DNA, the CDR3 is TGTGCCAGCAGTTCCCGGGCCTACAATGAGCAGTTCTTC.